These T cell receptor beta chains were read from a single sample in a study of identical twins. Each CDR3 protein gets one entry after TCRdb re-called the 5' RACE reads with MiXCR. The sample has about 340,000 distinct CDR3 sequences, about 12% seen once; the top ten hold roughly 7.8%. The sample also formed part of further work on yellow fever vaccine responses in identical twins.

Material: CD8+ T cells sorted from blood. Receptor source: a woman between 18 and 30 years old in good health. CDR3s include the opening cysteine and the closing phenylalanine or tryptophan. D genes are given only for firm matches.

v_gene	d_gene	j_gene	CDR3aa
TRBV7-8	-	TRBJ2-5	CATSPGGQETQYF
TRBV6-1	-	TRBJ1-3	CASSEAPGTGNTIYF
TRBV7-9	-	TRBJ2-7	CASSSRGEQYF
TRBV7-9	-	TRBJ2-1	CASSLPLRGGLNEQFF
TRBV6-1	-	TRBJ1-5	CASTPPGDNQPQHF
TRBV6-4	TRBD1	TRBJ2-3	CASSKTGGTDTQYF
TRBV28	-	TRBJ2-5	CASSFLSGETQYF
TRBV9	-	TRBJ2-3	CASSEQGRHTDTQYF
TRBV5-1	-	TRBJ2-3	CASSGQAGNPDTQYF
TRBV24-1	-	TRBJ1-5	CATSDTGPNQPQHF
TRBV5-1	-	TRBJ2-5	CASSPLTGLETQYF
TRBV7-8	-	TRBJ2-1	CASSFSGTYDNEQFF
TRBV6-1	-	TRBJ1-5	CASYGGWNQPQHF
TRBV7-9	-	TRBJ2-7	CASSSPSSSLSYEQYF
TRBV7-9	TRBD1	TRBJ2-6	CALPDRVSNVLTF
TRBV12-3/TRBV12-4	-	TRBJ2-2	CASSLKGRGELFF
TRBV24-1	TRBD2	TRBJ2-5	CATSDRGVQETQYF
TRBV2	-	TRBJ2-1	CASRVPLYNEQFF
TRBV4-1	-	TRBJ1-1	CASSQGGTGTNTEAFF
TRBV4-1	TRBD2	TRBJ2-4	CASSRGLQADLAKNIQYF
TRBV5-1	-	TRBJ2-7	CASSLAGVASSEQYF
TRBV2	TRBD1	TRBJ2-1	CASRLDRALGNEQFF
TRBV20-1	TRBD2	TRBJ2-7	CSASSSGSGYEQYF
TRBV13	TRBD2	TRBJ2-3	CASSSLELAGGPDTQYF
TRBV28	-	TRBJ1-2	CAGAPLGLNVGYTF
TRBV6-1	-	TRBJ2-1	CASSEARRQNNEQFF
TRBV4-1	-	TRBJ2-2	CASSPGANTGELFF
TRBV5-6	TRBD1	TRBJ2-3	CASSPDRTGEIDTQYF
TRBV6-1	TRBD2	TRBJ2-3	CASSPSQLAGNTDTQYF
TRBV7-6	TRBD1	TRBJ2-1	CASSRTGGPIDEQFF
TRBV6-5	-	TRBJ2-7	CASSYATAYGPYEQYF
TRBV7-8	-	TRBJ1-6	CASSLTSRDYNSPLHF
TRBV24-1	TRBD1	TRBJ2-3	CATSGGQGADTQYF
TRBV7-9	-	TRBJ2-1	CASSLVLGSGEQFF
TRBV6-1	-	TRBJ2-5	CASSEGAGEGGETQYF
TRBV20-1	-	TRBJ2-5	CSGNRDLDQETQYF
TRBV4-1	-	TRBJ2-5	CASSQLFLPGQETQYF
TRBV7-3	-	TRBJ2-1	CASSRGVGPYNEQFF
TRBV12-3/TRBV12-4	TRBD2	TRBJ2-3	CASSLSSGSDTQYF
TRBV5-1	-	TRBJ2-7	CASSSNRDNLYEQYF
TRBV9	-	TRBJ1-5	CASSPEGNQPQHF
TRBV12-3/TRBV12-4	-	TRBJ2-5	CASSLGHRVDQETQYF
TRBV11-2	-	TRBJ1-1	CASSLEGQIRHAEAFF
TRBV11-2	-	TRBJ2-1	CASSLAGRGPYNEQFF
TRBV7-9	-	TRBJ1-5	CASSFTGDQPQHF
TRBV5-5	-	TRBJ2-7	CASSLAGDSYEQYF
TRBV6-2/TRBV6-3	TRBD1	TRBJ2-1	CASPPGQDIFNEQFF
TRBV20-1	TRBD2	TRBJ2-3	CSGVAAGEGDTQYF